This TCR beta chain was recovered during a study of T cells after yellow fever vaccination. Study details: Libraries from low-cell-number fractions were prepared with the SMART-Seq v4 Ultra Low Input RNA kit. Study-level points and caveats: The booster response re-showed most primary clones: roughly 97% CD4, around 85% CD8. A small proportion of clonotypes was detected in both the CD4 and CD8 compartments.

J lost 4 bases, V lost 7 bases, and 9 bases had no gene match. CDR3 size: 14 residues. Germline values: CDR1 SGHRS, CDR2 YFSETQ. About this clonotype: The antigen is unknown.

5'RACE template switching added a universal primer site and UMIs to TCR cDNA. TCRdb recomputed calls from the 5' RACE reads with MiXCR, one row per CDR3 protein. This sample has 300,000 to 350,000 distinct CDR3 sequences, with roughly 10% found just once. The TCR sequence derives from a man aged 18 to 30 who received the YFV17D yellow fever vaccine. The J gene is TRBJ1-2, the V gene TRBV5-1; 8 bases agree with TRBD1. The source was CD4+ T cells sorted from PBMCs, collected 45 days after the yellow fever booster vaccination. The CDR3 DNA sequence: TGCGCCAGCCATTCAACAGGGGGGGCCTATGGCTACACCTTC. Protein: CASHSTGGAYGYTF.